This TCR beta chain was identified in a study of cytomegalovirus exposure and HLA in healthy donors. On the study more broadly: Counted in an early data release were about 86 million unique TCRs from HLA-typed donors.

This PCR relied on a set of 60 Vbeta primers and 13 Jbeta primers. Some clones are missing from TCRdb's copy, which holds only in-frame ones; the method was immunoSEQ multiplex PCR. The data show roughly 190,000 clones, over 80% seen once. Trimming stripped 1 base from V and 1 base from J, with 17 bases between. This CDR3 comprises 18 residues. Germline CDR1 is SGHNT and CDR2 is YENEEA. In its sample, this clone was seen once. Antigen specificity is unknown. Study-wide points: Sequencing probably produced one cluster of sequence variants that were highly shared. Association of a missense DCLRE1C variant with TCR beta V- and J-gene trimming was reported in a later analysis.

The specimen sequenced was PBMCs. The receptor was isolated from a man aged 35 to 55 in good health and CMV-seropositive. The chain has TRBV11-3 and TRBJ2-1, with D perhaps matching TRBD2 (5 bases). CDR3 protein: CASSLGSGIGGSYNEQFF. The CDR3 DNA reads as TGTGCCAGCAGCTTAGGGTCGGGGATCGGTGGGTCCTACAATGAGCAGTTCTTC.